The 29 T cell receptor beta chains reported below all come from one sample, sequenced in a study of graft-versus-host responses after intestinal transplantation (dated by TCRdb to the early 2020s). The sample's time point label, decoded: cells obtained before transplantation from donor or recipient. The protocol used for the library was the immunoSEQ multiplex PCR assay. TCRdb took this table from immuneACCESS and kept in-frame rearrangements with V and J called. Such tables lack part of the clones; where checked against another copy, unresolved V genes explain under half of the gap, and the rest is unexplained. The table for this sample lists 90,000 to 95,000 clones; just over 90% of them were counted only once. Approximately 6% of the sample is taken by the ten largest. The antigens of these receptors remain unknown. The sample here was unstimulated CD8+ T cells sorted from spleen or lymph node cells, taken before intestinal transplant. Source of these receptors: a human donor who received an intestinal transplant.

The CDR3 region is CASSDSLMGRTSSYNSPLHF. CDR3 coding DNA: TGTGCCAGCAGTGATAGCCTAATGGGGCGTACGAGCTCCTATAATTCACCCCTCCACTTT. The chain is built from TRBV6-7 and TRBJ1-6; TRBD1 is a possible D gene (5 bases). Being an ORF, TRBV6-7 has a function that is uncertain. The CDR3 consists of 20 residues. V gave up 5 bases and J gave up 0 bases, with 23 bases separating them.

CDR3 DNA sequence: TGTGCCAGCAGCCTAGCGGGAGGTACGCCAGATACGCAGTATTTT. Protein product: CASSLAGGTPDTQYF. This sequence joins TRBV6-1 and TRBJ2-3, with 11 bases fitting TRBD2. Germline V gives CDR1 MNHNS, CDR2 SASEGT. The CDR3 loop spans 15 amino acids. J was trimmed by 4 bases and V by 6 bases; bases with no gene match: 6.

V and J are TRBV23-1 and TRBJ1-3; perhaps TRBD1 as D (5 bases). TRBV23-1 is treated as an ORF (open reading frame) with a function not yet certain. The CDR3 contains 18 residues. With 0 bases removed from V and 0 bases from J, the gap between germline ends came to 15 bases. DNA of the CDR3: TGCGCCAGCAGTCAATCTCAGGGTACACTCAGCTCTGGAAACACCATATATTTT. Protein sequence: CASSQSQGTLSSGNTIYF.

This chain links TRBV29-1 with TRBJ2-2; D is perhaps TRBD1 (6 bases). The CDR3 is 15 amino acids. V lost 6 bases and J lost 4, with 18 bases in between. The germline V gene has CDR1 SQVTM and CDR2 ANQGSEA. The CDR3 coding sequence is TGCAGCGTCGGAACCTTTGTCAGGGGCACCGGGGAGCTGTTTTTT. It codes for CSVGTFVRGTGELFF.

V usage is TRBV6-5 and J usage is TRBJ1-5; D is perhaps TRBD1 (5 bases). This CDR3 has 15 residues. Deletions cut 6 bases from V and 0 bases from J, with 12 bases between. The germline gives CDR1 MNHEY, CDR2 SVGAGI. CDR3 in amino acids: CASSPGGYSNQPQHF. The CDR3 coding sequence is TGTGCCAGCAGCCCGGGGGGGTATAGCAATCAGCCCCAGCATTTT.

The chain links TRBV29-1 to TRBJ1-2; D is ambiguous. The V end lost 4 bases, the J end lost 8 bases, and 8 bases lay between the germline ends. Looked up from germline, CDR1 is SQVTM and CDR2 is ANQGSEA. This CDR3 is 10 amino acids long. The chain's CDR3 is CSVVHQGYTF. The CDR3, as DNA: TGCAGCGTTGTTCACCAGGGCTACACCTTC.

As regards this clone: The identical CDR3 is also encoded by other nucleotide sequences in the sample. The CDR3 DNA reads TGTGCCAGCAGCGTAGATGGTACAGATACGCAGTATTTT. Encoded protein: CASSVDGTDTQYF. This rearrangement joins TRBV9 to TRBJ2-3; D is unresolved. CDR3 size: 13 residues. The germline gives CDR1 SGDLS, CDR2 YYNGEE. Trimming took off 0 bases at V and 3 bases at J, with 5 bases between the two ends.

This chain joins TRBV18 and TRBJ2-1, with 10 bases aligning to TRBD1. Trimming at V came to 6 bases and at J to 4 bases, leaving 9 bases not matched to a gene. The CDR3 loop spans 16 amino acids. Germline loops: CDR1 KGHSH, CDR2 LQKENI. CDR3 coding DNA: TGTGCCAGCTCCCCCAACGGGGACAGGGGTTACAATGAGCAGTTCTTC. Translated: CASSPNGDRGYNEQFF.

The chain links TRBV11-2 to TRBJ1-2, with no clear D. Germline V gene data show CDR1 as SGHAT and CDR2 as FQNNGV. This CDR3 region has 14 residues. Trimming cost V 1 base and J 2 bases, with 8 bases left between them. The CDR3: CASSLVVVNYGYTF. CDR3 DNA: TGTGCCAGCAGCTTAGTAGTAGTAAACTATGGCTACACCTTC.

The CDR3 nucleotides read TGTGCCAGCAGCTTAGACGCTAGCGGGGTTGAAGAAGGGCAGTACTTC. Its protein is CASSLDASGVEEGQYF. The V call is TRBV7-6, the J call TRBJ2-7; 9 nucleotides agree with TRBD2. CDR1 and CDR2 from the germline V gene are SGHVS and FNYEAQ. The CDR3 covers 16 residues. V was clipped by 1 base and J by 9 bases; unmatched bases: 13.

CDR3 in amino acids: CASSPADDGYTF. The CDR3 bases are TGTGCCAGCTCACCAGCAGATGATGGCTACACCTTC. The chain joins TRBV18 to TRBJ1-2; D gene unclear. Looked up from germline, CDR1 is KGHSH and CDR2 is LQKENI. The CDR3 has 12 amino acids. V lost 2 bases to trimming and J lost 6 bases, with 7 bases between them.

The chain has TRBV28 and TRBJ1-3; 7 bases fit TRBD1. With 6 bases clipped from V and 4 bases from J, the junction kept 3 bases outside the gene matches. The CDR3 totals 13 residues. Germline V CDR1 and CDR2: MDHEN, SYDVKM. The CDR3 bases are TGTGCCAGCAGCATGGACAGGGGAAACACCATATATTTT. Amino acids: CASSMDRGNTIYF.

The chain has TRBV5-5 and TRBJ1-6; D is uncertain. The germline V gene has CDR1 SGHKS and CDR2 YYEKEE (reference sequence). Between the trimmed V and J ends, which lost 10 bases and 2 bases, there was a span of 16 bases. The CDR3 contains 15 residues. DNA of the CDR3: TGTGCCTTAGTTAGGGCAAAAGCCTATAATTCACCCCTCCACTTT. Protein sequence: CALVRAKAYNSPLHF. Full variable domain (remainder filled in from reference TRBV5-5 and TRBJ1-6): DAGVTQSPTHLIKTRGQQVTLRCSPISGHKSVSWYQQVLGQGPQFIFQYYEKEERGRGNFPDRFSARQFPNYSSELNVNALLLGDSALYLCALVRAKAYNSPLHFGNGTRLTVT.

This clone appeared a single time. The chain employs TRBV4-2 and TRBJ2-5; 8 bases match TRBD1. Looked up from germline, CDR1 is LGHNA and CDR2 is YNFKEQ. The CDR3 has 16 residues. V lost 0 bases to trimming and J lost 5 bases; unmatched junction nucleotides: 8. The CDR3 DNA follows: TGTGCCAGCAGCCAAGAGGGGGCAGGGGGCGTTGAGACCCAGTACTTC. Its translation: CASSQEGAGGVETQYF.

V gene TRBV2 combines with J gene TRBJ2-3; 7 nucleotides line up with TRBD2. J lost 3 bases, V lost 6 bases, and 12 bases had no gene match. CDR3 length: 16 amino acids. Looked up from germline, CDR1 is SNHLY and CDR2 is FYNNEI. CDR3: CASREYRLAPTDTQYF. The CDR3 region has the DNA TGTGCCAGCAGGGAATACCGACTAGCCCCAACAGATACGCAGTATTTT.

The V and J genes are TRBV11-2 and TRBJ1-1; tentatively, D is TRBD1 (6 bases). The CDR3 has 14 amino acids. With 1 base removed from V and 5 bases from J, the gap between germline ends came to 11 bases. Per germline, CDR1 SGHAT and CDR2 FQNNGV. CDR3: CASSLGQRGTEAFF. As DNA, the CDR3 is TGTGCCAGCAGCTTAGGCCAGAGGGGGACTGAAGCTTTCTTT. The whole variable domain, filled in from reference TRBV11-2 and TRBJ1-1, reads EAGVAQSPRYKIIEKRQSVAFWCNPISGHATLYWYQQILGQGPKLLIQFQNNGVVDDSQLPKDRFSAERLKGVDSTLKIQPAKLEDSAVYLCASSLGQRGTEAFFGQGTRLTVV.

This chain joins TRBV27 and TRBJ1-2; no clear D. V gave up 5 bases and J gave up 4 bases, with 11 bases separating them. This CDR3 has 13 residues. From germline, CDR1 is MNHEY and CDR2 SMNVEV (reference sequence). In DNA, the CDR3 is TGTGCCAGCAGTAAGTTGGGTTCCTATGGCTACACCTTC. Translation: CASSKLGSYGYTF.

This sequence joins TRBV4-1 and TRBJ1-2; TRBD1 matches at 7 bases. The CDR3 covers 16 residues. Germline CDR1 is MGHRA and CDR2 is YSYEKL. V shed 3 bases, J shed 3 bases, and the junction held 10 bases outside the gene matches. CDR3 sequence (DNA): TGCGCCAGCAGCCACCCCGGGACAGTCTACTACTATGGCTACACCTTC. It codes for CASSHPGTVYYYGYTF.

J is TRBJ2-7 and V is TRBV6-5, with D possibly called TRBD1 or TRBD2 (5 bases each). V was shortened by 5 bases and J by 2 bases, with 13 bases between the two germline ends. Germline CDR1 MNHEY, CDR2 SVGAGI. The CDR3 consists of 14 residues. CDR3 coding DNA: TGTGCCAGCAGTCACGGGACCGTTGCCTACGAGCAGTACTTC. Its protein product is CASSHGTVAYEQYF.

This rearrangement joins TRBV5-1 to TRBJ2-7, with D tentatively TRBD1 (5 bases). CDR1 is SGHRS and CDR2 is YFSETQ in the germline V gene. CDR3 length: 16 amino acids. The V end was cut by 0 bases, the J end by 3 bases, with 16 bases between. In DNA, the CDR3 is TGCGCCAGCAGCTTGGCCTATGGAGAAAGGGGCTACGAGCAGTACTTC. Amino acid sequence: CASSLAYGERGYEQYF.

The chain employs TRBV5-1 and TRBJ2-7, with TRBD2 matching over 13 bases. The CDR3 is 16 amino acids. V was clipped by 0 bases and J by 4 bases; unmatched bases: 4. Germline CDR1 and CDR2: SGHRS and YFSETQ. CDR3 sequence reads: CASSLVTSGRPYEQYF. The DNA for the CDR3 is TGCGCCAGCAGCTTGGTGACTAGCGGGAGGCCTTACGAGCAGTACTTC.

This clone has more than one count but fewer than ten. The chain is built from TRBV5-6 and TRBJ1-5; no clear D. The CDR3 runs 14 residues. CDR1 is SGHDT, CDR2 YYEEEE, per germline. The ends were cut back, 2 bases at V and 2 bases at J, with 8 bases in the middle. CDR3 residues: CASSFNGGNQPQHF. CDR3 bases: TGTGCCAGCAGCTTCAATGGGGGCAATCAGCCCCAGCATTTT.

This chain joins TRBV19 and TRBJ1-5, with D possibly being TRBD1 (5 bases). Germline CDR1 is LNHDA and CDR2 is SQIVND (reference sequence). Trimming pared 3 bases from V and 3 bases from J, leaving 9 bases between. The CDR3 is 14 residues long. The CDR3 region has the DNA TGTGCCAGTAGTATCGGGGACCTCAATCAGCCCCAGCATTTT. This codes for CASSIGDLNQPQHF.

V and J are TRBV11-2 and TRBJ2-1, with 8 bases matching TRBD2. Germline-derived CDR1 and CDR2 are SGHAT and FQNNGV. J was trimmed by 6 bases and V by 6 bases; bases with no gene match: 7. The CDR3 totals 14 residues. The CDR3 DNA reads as TGTGCCAGCAGACGTCTAGCGGGTCCCAATGAGCAGTTCTTC. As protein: CASRRLAGPNEQFF.

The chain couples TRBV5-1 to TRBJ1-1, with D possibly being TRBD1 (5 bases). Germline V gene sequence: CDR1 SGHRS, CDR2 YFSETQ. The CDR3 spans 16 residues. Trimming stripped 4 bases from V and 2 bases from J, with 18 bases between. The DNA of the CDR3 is TGCGCCAGCAGCATCGGGACGGCCCTGAGAAACACTGAAGCTTTCTTT. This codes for CASSIGTALRNTEAFF.

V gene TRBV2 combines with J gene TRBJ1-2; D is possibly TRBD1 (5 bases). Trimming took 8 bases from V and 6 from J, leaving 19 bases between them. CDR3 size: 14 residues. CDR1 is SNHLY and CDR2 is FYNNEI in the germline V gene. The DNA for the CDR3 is TGTGCCAGCCCGATCCTCCTCGGGGGTGATGGCTACACCTTC. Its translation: CASPILLGGDGYTF. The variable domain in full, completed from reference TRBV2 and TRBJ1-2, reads EPEVTQTPSHQVTQMGQEVILRCVPISNHLYFYWYRQILGQKVEFLVSFYNNEISEKSEIFDDQFSVERPDGSNFTLKIRSTKLEDSAMYFCASPILLGGDGYTFGSGTRLTVV.

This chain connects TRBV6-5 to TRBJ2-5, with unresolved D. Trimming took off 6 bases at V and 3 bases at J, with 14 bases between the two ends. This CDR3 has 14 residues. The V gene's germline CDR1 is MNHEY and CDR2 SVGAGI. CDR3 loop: CASSPSRWEETQYF. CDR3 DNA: TGTGCCAGCAGCCCGAGCAGGTGGGAAGAGACCCAGTACTTC.

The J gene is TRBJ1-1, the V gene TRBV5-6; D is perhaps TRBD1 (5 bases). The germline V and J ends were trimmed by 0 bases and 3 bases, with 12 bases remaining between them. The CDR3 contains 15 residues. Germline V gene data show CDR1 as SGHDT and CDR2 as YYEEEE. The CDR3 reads CASSLDGQGDTEAFF. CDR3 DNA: TGTGCCAGCAGCTTGGATGGGCAGGGCGACACTGAAGCTTTCTTT.

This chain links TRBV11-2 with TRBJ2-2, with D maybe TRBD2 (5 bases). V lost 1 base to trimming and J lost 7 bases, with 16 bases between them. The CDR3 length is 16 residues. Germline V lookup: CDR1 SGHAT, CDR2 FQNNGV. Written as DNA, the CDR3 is TGTGCCAGCAGCTTAGTCCGGGGTAAAAGGGTCGGGGAGCTGTTTTTT. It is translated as CASSLVRGKRVGELFF.